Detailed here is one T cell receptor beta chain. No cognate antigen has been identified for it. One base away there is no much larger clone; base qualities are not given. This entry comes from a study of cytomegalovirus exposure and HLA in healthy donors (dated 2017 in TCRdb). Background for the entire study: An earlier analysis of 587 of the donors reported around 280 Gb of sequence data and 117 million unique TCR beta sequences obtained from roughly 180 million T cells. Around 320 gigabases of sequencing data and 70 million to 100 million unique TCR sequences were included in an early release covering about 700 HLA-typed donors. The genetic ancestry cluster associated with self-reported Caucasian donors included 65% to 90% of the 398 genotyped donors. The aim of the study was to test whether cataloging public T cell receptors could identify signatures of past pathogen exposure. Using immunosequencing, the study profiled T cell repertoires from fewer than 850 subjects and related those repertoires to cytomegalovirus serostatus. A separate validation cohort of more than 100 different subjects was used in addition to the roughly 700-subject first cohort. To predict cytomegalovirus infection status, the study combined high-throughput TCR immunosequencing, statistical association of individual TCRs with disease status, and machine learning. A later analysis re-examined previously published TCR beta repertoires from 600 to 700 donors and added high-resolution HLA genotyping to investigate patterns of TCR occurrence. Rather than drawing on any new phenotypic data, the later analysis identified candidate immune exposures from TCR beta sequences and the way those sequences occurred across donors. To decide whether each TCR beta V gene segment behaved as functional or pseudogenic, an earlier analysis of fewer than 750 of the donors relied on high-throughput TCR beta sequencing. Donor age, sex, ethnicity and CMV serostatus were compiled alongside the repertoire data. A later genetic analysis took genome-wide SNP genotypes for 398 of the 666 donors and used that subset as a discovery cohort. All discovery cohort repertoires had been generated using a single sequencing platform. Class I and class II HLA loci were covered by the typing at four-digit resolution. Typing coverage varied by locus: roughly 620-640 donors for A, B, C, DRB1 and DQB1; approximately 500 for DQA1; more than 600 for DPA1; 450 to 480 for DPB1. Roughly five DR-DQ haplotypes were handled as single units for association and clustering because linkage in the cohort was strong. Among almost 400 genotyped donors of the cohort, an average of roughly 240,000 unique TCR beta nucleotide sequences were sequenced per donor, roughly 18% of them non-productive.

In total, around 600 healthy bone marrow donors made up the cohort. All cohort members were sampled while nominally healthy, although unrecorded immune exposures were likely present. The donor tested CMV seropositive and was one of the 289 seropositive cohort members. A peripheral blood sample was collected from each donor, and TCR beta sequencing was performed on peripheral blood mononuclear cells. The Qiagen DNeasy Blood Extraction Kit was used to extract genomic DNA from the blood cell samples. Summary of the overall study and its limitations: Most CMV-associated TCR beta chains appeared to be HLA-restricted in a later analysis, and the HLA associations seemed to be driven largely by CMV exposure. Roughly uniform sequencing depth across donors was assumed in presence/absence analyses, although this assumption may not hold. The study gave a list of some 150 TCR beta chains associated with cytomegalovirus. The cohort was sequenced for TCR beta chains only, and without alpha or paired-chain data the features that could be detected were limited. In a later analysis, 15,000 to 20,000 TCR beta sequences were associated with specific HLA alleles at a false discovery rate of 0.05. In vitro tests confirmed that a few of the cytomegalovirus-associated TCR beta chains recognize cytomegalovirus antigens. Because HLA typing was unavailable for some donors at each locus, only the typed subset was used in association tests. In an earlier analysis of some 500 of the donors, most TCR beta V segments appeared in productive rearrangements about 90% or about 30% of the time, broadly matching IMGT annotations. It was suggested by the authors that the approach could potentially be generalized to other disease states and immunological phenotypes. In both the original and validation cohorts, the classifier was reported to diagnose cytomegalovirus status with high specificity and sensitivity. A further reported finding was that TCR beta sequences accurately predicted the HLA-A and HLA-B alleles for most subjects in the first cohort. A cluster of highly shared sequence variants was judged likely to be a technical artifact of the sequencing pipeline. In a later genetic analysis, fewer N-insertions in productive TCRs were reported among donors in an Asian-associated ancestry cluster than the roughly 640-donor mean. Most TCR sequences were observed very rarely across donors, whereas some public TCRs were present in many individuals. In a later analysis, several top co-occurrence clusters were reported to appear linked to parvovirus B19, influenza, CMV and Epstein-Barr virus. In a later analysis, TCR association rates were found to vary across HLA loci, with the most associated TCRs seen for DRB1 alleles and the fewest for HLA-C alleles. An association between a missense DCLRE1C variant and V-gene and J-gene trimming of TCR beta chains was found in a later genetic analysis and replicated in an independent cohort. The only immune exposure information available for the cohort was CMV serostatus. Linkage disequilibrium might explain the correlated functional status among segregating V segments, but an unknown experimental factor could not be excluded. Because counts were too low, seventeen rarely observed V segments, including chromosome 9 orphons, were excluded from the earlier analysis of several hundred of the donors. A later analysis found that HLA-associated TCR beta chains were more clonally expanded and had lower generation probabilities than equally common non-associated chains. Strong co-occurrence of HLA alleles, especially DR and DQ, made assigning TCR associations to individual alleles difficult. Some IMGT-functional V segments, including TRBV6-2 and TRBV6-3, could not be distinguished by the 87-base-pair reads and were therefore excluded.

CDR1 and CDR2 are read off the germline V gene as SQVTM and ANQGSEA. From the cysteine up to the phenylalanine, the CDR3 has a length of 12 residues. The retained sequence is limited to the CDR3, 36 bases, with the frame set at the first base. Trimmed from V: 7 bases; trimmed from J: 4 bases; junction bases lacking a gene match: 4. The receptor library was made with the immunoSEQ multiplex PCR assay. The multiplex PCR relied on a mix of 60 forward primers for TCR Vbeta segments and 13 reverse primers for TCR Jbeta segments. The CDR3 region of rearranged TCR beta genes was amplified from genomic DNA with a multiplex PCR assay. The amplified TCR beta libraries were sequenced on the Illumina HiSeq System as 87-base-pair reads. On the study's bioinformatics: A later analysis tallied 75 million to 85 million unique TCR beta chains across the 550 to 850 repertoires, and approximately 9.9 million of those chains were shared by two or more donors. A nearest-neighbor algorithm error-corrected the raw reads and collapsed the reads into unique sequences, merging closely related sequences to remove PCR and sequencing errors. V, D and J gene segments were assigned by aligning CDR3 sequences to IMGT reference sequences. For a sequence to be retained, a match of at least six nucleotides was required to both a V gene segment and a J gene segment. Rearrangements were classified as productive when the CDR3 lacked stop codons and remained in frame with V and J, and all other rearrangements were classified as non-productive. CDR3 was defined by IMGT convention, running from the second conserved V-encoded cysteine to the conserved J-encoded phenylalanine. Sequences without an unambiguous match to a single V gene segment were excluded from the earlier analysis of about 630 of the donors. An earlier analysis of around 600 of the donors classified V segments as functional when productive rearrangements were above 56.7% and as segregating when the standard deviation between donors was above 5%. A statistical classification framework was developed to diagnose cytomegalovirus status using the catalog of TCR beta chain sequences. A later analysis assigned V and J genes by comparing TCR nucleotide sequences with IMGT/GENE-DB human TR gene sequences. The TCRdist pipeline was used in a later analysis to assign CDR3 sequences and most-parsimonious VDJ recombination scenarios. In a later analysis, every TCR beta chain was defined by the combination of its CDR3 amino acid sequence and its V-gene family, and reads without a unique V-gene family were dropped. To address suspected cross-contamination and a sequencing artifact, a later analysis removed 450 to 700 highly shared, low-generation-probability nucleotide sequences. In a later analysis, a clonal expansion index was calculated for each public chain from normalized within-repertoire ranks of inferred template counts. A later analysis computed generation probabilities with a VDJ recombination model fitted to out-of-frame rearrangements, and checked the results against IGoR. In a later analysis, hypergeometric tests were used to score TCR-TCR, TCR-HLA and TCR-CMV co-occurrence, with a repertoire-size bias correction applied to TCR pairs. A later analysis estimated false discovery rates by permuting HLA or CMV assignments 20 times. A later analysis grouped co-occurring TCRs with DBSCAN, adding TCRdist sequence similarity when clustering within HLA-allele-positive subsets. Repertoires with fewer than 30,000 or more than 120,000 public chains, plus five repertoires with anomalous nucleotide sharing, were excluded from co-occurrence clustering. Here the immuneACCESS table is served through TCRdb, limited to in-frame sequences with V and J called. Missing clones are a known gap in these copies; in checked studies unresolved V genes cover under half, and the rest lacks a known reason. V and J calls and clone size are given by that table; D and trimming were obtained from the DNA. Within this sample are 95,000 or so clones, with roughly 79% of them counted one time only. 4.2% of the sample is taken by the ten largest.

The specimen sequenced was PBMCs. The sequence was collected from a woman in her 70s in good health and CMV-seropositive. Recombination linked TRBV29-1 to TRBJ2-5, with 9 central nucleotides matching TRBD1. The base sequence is TGCAGCGCCGGACAGGGGCGAGAGACCCAGTACTTC. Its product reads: CSAGQGRETQYF.